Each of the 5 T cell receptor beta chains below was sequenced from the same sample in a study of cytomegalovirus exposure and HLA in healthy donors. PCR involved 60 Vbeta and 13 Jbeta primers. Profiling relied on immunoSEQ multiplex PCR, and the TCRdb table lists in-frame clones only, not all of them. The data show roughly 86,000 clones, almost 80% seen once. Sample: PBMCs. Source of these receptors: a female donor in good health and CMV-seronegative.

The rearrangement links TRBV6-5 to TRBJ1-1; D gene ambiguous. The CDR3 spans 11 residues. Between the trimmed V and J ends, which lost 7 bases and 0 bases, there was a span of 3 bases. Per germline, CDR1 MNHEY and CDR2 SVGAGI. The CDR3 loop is CASIMNTEAFF. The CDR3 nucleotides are TGTGCCAGCATAATGAACACTGAAGCTTTCTTT.

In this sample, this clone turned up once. CDR3 protein: CASSLRTGVDTQYF. The CDR3 bases are TGTGCCAGCAGCTTAAGGACAGGGGTGGATACGCAGTATTTT. This chain joins TRBV5-6 and TRBJ2-3; TRBD1 matches 9 bases. The germline V gene has CDR1 SGHDT and CDR2 YYEEEE. The CDR3 has 14 amino acids. The trim removed 2 bases at V and 6 bases at J, leaving 4 bases unmatched.

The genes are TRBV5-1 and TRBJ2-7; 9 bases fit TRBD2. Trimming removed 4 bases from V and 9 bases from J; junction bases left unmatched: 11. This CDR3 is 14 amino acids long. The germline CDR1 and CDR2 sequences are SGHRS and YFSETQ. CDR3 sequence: CASSPGLAGTMQYF. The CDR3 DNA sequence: TGCGCCAGCAGCCCGGGGCTAGCGGGAACAATGCAGTACTTC.

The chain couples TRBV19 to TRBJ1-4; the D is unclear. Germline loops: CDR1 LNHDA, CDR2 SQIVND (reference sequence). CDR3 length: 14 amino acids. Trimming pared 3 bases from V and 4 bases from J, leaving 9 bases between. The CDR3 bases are TGTGCCAGTAGTATGAGATCGGGTAATGAAAAACTGTTTTTT. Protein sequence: CASSMRSGNEKLFF.

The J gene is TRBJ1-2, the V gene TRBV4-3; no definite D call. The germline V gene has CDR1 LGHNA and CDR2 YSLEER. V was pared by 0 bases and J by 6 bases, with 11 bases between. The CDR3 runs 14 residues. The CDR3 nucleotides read TGCGCCAGCAGCCAAGATCGATCGGGGAATGGCTACACCTTC. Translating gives CASSQDRSGNGYTF.